This T cell receptor (beta chain) appears in the sequencing data of a study of blood T cell repertoires in COVID-19. For the study at large: COVID-19 samples collected from the United States, Italy and Spain covered acute and convalescent phases. The analysed material was cDNA or gDNA that came from T cells, B-cell-depleted T cells, or PBMCs.

Authors' methods: Amplifying reference gene primers gave estimates of nucleated cell counts. Repertoires were generated with immunoSEQ multiplex PCR, while TCRdb's copy carries only in-frame clones and drops some. V, J and clone size were drawn from that table, and D and trimming were deduced from the DNA. The sample lists approximately 140,000 clones; 65% to 80% were seen once. The CDR3 loop spans 16 amino acids. Trimming at V came to 3 bases and at J to 4 bases, leaving 7 bases not matched to a gene. Germline V CDR1 and CDR2: SGDLS, YYNGEE. This receptor was taken from an older man with acute or convalescent COVID-19. The source material was peripheral blood. The chain combines TRBV9 with TRBJ2-1; TRBD2 matches 10 bases. The CDR3: CASSGRSGGLYNEQFF. For the CDR3, the DNA is TGTGCCAGCAGCGGACGTAGCGGGGGGCTTTACAATGAGCAGTTCTTC.